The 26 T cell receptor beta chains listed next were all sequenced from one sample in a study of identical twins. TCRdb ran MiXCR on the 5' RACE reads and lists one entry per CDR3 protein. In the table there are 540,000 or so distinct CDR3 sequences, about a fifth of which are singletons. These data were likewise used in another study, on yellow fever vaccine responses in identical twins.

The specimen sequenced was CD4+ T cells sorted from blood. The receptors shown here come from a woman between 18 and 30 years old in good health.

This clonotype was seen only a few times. In DNA, the CDR3 is TGTGCCAGCTCACCACAACAGGGGGAAAATGAGCAGTTCTTC. It specifies CASSPQQGENEQFF. V usage is TRBV18 and J usage is TRBJ2-1; 8 bases are a match to TRBD1. This CDR3 has 14 amino acids. The germline V gene encodes CDR1 KGHSH and CDR2 LQKENI. V lost 1 base and J lost 7; bases outside the gene matches: 3. The whole variable domain, remainder taken from reference TRBV18 and TRBJ2-1, is NAGVMQNPRHLVRRRGQEARLRCSPMKGHSHVYWYRQLPEEGLKFMVYLQKENIIDESGMPKERFSAEFPKEGPSILRIQQVVRGDSAAYFCASSPQQGENEQFFGPGTRLTVL.

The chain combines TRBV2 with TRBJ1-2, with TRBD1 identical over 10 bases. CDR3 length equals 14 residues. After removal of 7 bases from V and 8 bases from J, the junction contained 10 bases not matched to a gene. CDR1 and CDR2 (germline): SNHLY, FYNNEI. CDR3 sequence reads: CASNPGQGTGGYTF. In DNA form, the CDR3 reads TGTGCCAGCAATCCGGGACAGGGGACGGGCGGCTACACCTTC. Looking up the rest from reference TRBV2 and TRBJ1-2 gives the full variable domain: EPEVTQTPSHQVTQMGQEVILRCVPISNHLYFYWYRQILGQKVEFLVSFYNNEISEKSEIFDDQFSVERPDGSNFTLKIRSTKLEDSAMYFCASNPGQGTGGYTFGSGTRLTVV.

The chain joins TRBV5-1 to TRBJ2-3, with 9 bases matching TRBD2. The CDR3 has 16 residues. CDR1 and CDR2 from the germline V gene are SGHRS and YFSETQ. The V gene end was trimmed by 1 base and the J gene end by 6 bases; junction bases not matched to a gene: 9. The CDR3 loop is CASSLYPGLASDTQYF. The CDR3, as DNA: TGCGCCAGCAGCTTGTATCCGGGACTAGCATCGGATACGCAGTATTTT.

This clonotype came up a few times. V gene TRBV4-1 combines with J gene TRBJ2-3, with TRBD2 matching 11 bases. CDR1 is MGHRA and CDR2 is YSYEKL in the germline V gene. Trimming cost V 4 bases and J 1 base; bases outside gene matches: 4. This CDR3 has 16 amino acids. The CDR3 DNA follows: TGCGCCAGCAGCCGGAAACTAGCGGGGGGCACAGATACGCAGTATTTT. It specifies CASSRKLAGGTDTQYF.

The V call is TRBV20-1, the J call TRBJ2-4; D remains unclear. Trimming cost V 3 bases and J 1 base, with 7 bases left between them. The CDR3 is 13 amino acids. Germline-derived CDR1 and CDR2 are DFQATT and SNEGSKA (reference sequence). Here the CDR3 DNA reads TGCAGTGCTAGCGGCAGCGCCAAAAACATTCAGTACTTC. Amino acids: CSASGSAKNIQYF.

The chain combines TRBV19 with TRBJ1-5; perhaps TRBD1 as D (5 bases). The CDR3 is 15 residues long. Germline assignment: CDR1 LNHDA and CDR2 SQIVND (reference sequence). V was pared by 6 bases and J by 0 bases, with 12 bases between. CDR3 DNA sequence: TGTGCCAGTAGCAGGACATTTTTTAGCAATCAGCCCCAGCATTTT. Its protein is CASSRTFFSNQPQHF.

CDR3 nucleotides: TGTGCCAGCAGTGGCCCTAGCGGCACAGATACGCAGTATTTT. It translates to CASSGPSGTDTQYF. This chain connects TRBV12-3 or TRBV12-4 to TRBJ2-3, with D maybe TRBD2 (6 bases). With 5 bases removed from V and 1 base from J, the gap between germline ends came to 10 bases. The CDR3 sequence is 14 residues long.

CDR3 amino acids: CASSIPGLAVRQETQYF. The CDR3 bases are TGTGCCAGCAGCATCCCGGGACTAGCGGTGAGACAAGAGACCCAGTACTTC. V is TRBV5-5 and J is TRBJ2-5, with 11 bases lining up with TRBD2. J gave up 2 bases and V 4 bases, and 10 bases lay outside the gene matches. Germline V gene lookup returns CDR1 SGHKS and CDR2 YYEKEE (reference sequence). The length of the CDR3 is 17 residues.

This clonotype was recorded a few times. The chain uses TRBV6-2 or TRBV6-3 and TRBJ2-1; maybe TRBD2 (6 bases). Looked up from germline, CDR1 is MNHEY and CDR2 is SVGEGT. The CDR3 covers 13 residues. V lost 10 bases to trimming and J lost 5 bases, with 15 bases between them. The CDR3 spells CATCREWHNEQFF. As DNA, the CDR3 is TGTGCCACCTGCCGGGAGTGGCACAATGAGCAGTTCTTC.

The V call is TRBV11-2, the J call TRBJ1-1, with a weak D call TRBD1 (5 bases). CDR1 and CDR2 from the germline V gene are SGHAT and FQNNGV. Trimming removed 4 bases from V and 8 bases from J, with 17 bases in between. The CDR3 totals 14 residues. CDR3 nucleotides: TGTGCCAGCAGCTCGTTGACAGAGAAGAGGGAAGCTTTCTTT. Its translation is CASSSLTEKREAFF.

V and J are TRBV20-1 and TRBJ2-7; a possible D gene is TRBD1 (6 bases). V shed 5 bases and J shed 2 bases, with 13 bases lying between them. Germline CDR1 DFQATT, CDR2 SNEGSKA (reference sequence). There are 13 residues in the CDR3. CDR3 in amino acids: CSAEDSRTYEQYF. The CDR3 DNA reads TGCAGTGCTGAGGACAGCCGGACCTACGAGCAGTACTTC.

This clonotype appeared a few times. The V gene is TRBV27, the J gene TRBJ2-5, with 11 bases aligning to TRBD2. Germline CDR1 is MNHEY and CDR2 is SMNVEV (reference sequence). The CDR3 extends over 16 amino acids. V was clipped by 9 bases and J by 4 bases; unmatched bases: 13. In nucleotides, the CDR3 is TGTGCCAGTTTGTCAGTAGCGGGAGGGTTACGAGAGACCCAGTACTTC. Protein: CASLSVAGGLRETQYF.

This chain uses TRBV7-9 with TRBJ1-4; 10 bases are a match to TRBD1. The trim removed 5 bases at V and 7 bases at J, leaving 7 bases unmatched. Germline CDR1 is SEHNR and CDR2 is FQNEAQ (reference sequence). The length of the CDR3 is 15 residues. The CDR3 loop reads CASSPRDRGLEKLFF. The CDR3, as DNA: TGTGCCAGCAGCCCCCGGGACAGGGGACTTGAAAAACTGTTTTTT.

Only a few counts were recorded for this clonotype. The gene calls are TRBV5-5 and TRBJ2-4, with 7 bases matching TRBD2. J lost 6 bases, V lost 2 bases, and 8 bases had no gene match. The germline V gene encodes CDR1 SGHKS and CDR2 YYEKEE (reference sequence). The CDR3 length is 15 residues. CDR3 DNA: TGTGCCAGCAGCTTATCGTCCGGGGGGATAAACATTCAGTACTTC. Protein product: CASSLSSGGINIQYF.

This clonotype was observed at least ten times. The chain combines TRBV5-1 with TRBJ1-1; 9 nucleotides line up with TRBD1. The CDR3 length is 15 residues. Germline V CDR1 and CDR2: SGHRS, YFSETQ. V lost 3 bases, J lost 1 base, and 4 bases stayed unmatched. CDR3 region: CASSSEDRGNTEAFF. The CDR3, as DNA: TGCGCCAGCAGCTCTGAGGACAGGGGGAACACTGAAGCTTTCTTT.

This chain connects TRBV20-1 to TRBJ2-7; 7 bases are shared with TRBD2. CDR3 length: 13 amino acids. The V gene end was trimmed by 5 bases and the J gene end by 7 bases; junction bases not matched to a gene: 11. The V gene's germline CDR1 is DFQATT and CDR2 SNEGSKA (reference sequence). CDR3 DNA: TGCAGTGCTCCCGGGACGGCCGGGGGGGAGCAGTACGTC. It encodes CSAPGTAGGEQYV.

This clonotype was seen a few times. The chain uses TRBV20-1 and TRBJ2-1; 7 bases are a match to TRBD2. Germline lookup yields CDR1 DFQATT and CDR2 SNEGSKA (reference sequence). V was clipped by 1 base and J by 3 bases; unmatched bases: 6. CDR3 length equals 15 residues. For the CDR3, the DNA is TGCAGTGCTAGAGTGGCGGGAGTCTTCTACAATGAGCAGTTCTTC. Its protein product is CSARVAGVFYNEQFF.

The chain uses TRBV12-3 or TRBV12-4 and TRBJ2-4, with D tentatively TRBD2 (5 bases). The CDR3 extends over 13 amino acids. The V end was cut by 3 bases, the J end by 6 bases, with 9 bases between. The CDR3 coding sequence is TGTGCCAGCAGTTTCCCTACTAGAAACATTCAGTACTTC. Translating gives CASSFPTRNIQYF.

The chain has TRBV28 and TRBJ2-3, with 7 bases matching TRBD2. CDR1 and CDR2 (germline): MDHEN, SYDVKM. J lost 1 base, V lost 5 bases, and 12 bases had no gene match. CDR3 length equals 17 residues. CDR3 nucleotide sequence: TGTGCCAGCAGTATCCCACCTCGGGGGGTAGGCACAGATACGCAGTATTTT. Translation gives CASSIPPRGVGTDTQYF.

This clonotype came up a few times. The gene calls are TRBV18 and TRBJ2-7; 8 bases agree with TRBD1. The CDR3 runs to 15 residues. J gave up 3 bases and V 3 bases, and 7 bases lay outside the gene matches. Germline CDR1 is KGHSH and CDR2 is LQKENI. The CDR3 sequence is CASSPIGQGFYEQYF. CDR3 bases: TGTGCCAGCTCACCGATAGGACAGGGTTTCTACGAGCAGTACTTC.

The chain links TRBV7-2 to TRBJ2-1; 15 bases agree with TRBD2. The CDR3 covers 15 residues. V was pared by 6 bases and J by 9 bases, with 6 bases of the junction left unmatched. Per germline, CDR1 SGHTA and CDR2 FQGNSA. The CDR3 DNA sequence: TGTGCCAGCAGGGGACTAGCGGGGGGTATTGGTGAGCAGTTCTTC. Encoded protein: CASRGLAGGIGEQFF.

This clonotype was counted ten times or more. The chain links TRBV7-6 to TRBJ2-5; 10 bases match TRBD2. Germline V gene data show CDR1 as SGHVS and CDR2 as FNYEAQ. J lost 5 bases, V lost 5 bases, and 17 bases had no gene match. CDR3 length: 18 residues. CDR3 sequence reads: CASSPTIVLAGYSETQYF. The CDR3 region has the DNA TGTGCCAGCAGCCCTACAATTGTACTAGCGGGATACTCGGAGACCCAGTACTTC.

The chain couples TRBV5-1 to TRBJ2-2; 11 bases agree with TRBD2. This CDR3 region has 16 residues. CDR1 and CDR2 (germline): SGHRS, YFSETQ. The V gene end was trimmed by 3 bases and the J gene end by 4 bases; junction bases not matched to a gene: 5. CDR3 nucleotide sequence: TGCGCCAGCAGCTATAGCGGGGGGGCTTCCACCGGGGAGCTGTTTTTT. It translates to CASSYSGGASTGELFF.

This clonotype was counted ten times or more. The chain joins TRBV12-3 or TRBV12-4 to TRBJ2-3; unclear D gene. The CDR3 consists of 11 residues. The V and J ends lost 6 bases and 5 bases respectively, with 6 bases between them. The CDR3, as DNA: TGTGCCAGCAGATTCGGAGATACGCAGTATTTT. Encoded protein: CASRFGDTQYF.

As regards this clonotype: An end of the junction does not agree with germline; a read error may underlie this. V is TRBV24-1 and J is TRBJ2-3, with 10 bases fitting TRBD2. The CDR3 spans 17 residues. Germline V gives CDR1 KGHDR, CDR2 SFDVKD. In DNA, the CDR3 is TGCTGTGCTAGAAATCCGGGACTAGCGCCTAGCACAGATACGCAGTATTTT. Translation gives CCARNPGLAPSTDTQYF.

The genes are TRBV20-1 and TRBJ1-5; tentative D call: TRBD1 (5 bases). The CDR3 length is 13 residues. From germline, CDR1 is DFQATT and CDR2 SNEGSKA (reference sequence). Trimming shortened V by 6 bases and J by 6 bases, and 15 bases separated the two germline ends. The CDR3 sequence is CSAPPPGGQPQHF. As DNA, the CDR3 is TGCAGTGCCCCCCCACCGGGGGGTCAGCCCCAGCATTTT.